This T cell receptor (beta chain) was sequenced for a study of cytomegalovirus exposure and HLA in healthy donors. Findings of the study overall: TCR beta sequences reportedly predicted most subjects' HLA-A and HLA-B alleles accurately. The presence/absence work took it that sequencing depth was about the same across donors.

This clone was found a few times. Its antigen is undetermined. PCR used 60 Vbeta primers and 13 Jbeta primers. TCRdb's table, derived via immunoSEQ multiplex PCR, lists solely in-frame clones and lacks some. The table has 200,000 to 250,000 clones, roughly 85% seen once. Deletions cut 2 bases from V and 3 bases from J, with 5 bases between. The CDR3 contains 13 residues. Looked up from germline, CDR1 is LGHNA and CDR2 is YSLEER. The specimen sequenced was PBMCs. The receptor's source is a man aged 18-30 years in good health and CMV-seronegative. The V gene is TRBV4-3, the J gene TRBJ2-1, with D unresolved. CDR3 bases: TGCGCCAGCAGCCAACAGTACTACAATGAGCAGTTCTTC. Translating it yields CASSQQYYNEQFF.